This T cell receptor (beta chain) emerged from a study of blood T cell repertoires in COVID-19. Study-level background: PBMCs, B-cell-depleted T cells, or T cells were the source of the cDNA or gDNA that made up the material.

Residents of about two dozen US areas, aged roughly 18 to 89 years, made up the participants. The CDR3 contains 13 residues. V was cut by 6 bases and J by 9 bases, with 18 bases left in between. Germline assignment: CDR1 SEHNR and CDR2 FQNEAQ (reference sequence). Clones were sequenced by immunoSEQ multiplex PCR, and TCRdb holds only the in-frame ones, with some missing. The sample yields a few hundred thousand clones, around 83% seen once. This chain links TRBV7-9 with TRBJ2-7; D not certain. The sequence derives from a woman in her forties or fifties who had recovered from COVID-19. Specimen: PBMCs or T cells enriched from blood (not recorded which). CDR3 bases: TGTGCCAGCAGTCCGACACCCTCTTTATGGCAGTACTTC. This translates into CASSPTPSLWQYF. Looking up the rest from reference TRBV7-9 and TRBJ2-7 gives the full variable domain: DTGVSQNPRHKITKRGQNVTFRCDPISEHNRLYWYRQTLGQGPEFLTYFQNEAQLEKSRLLSDRFSAERPKGSFSTLEIQRTEQGDSAMYLCASSPTPSLWQYFGPGTRLTVT.